There are many counts of the clone carrying this T cell receptor (beta chain). Its antigen is still unknown. The junction and the germline gene differ at one end; a read error may be behind it. Each donor supplied 8 to 10 milliliters of peripheral blood. This record comes from a study of blood T cells in healthy people across ages. Findings and limits, study-wide: Per million T cells, TCR beta diversity dropped roughly linearly as age increased. CMV status of donors was unknown, possibly confounding expanded clonotype changes.

The CDR3 sequence is 12 residues long. Germline values: CDR1 SGHRS, CDR2 YFSETQ. A sample-barcoded 5' primer and a J-beta primer mix were used in a second PCR of about 6 to 11 cycles. TCRdb reanalysed the 5' RACE reads using MiXCR and keeps one entry per CDR3 protein. The data contain roughly 1,000,000 distinct CDR3 sequences, about 25% of them singletons. These data also featured in a second study, about T cells of mothers and their children.

The sample taken for sequencing was blood. The chain recombines TRBV5-1 with TRBJ1-1; no definite D call. The origin of this receptor is a girl aged 2 to 10 in good health. The chain's CDR3 is CASSWGNTEAFF. DNA of the CDR3: TGTGCCAGCAGCTGGGGGAACACTGAAGCTTTCTTT. The full variable domain, completed using reference TRBV5-1 and TRBJ1-1, is KAGVTQTPRYLIKTRGQQVTLSCSPISGHRSVSWYQQTPGQGLQFLFEYFSETQRNKGNFPGRFSGRQFSNSRSEMNVSTLELGDSALYLCASSWGNTEAFFGQGTRLTVV.